The present T cell receptor beta chain was sequenced within a study of T cell repertoires in cytomegalovirus infection. The overall study: CMV epitopes, recently identified HLA-C-restricted and well-studied HLA-B-restricted, were used. Both CMV infection and a matching HLA type were indicated by public TCR beta signatures. Findings and limits, study-wide: The study found HLA-C-restricted CMV-specific TCR beta clonotypes dominating the ex vivo response.

This clonotype has more than one count but fewer than ten. Its antigen remains unknown. TCRdb called the reads again in MiXCR, with one record for every CDR3 protein. Of some 100,000 distinct CDR3 sequences listed, around 31% are singletons. The CDR3 sequence is 15 residues long. Germline lookup yields CDR1 LGHNT and CDR2 FRNRAP. Trimming removed 2 bases from V and 2 bases from J; junction bases left unmatched: 2. V usage is TRBV12-5 and J usage is TRBJ2-1; 8 bases map to TRBD2. This specimen was CD8+ T cells from cultured PBMCs, taken from culture after CMV antigen stimulation. The source of this sequence is a human donor in good health (CMV status not recorded). Some clones in this sample may be carry-over from other donors' samples. The CDR3 reads CASGLTGGAYNEQFF. CDR3 bases: TGTGCTAGTGGTTTGACGGGAGGGGCCTACAATGAGCAGTTCTTC.